The clone carrying this TCR beta chain was picked up many times. This record belongs to a study of neurological immune-mediated disorders. The germline gives CDR1 SGHAT, CDR2 FQNNGV. The CDR3 is made up of 13 amino acids. Trimming took 5 bases from V and 8 from J, leaving 13 bases between them. TCRdb redid the calling of the 5' RACE reads with MiXCR, one entry per CDR3 protein. The sample lists 25,000 to 35,000 distinct CDR3 sequences; approximately 4% were seen once. The J gene is TRBJ2-4, the V gene TRBV11-2, with D unclear. The receptor comes from a woman aged 40 to 55 in good health. The sample consisted of CD4+ T cells from blood. CDR3 DNA: TGTGCCAGCAGCCCCAAGGCGGAGTACATTCAGTACTTC. It codes for CASSPKAEYIQYF.